The 22 T cell receptor beta chains listed next were all sequenced from one sample in a study of cytomegalovirus exposure and HLA in healthy donors. The table came from immunoSEQ multiplex PCR; TCRdb's copy has only in-frame clones and leaves some out. Found here are roughly 120,000 clones, nearly 90% of them singletons; the top ten hold approximately 3.3%. Sequenced input: PBMCs. The receptors were sampled from a man aged 25 to 40 in good health and CMV-seronegative.

This clone was counted once. This chain uses TRBV5-1 with TRBJ2-1; TRBD2 might be the D (5 bases). Trimming took 3 bases from V and 3 from J, leaving 13 bases between them. This CDR3 region has 15 residues. The V gene's germline CDR1 is SGHRS and CDR2 YFSETQ. In DNA, the CDR3 is TGCGCCAGCAGCTCAGGAGGACGCGACTACAATGAGCAGTTCTTC. Encoded protein: CASSSGGRDYNEQFF.

The V and J genes are TRBV11-2 and TRBJ1-6; TRBD1 matches 8 bases. This CDR3 contains 15 residues. Per germline, CDR1 SGHAT and CDR2 FQNNGV. Unmatched junction bases numbered 7, after V lost 4 bases and J lost 8 bases. The CDR3 spells CASSSRTGKDSPLHF. Written as DNA, the CDR3 is TGTGCCAGCAGCTCACGGACAGGGAAAGATTCACCCCTCCACTTT.

This chain links TRBV23-1 with TRBJ2-5, with 8 bases that match TRBD1. TRBV23-1 qualifies as an ORF whose function is uncertain. The CDR3 runs to 18 residues. V lost 0 bases to trimming and J lost 0 bases; unmatched junction nucleotides: 9. The CDR3 region is CASSQSQTGDVYQETQYF. CDR3 in DNA: TGCGCCAGCAGTCAATCACAGACAGGGGACGTGTACCAAGAGACCCAGTACTTC.

The V gene is TRBV27, the J gene TRBJ1-2, with 7 bases aligning to TRBD1. V gave up 0 bases and J gave up 8 bases; unmatched junction bases: 6. CDR3 length: 14 residues. The germline CDR1 and CDR2 sequences are MNHEY and SMNVEV (reference sequence). The CDR3 loop is CASSLSGRGRGYTF. The CDR3 DNA is TGTGCCAGCAGTTTATCTGGTAGGGGGCGCGGCTACACCTTC.

Turning to this clone: An end of the junction does not agree with germline; a read error may underlie this. CDR3 residues: CASSLGGSTDTQYF. The CDR3 nucleotides read TGTGCCAGCAGCCTGGGGGGGAGCACAGATACGCAATATTTT. The V gene is TRBV11-3, the J gene TRBJ2-3; 7 nucleotides align to TRBD2. Germline loops: CDR1 SGHNT, CDR2 YENEEA. This CDR3 has 14 residues.

This chain uses TRBV29-1 with TRBJ2-5, with D perhaps matching TRBD1 (5 bases). Trimming shortened V by 6 bases and J by 5 bases, and 16 bases separated the two germline ends. Germline V gene lookup returns CDR1 SQVTM and CDR2 ANQGSEA. This CDR3 spans 13 amino acids. The CDR3 spells CSVPAIGVETQYF. DNA of the CDR3: TGCAGCGTGCCCGCGATAGGGGTCGAGACCCAGTACTTC.

V gene TRBV2 combines with J gene TRBJ2-7; D is unclear. Germline V gene sequence: CDR1 SNHLY, CDR2 FYNNEI. V gave up 6 bases and J gave up 4 bases, with 13 bases separating them. This CDR3 region has 13 residues. DNA of the CDR3: TGTGCCAGCAGCATTTCCGACGGGTACGAGCAGTACTTC. This encodes CASSISDGYEQYF.

This rearrangement joins TRBV6-1 to TRBJ1-5, with D possibly matching TRBD1 (6 bases). Trimming took 2 bases from V and 8 from J, leaving 10 bases between them. This CDR3 region has 13 residues. Germline lookup yields CDR1 MNHNS and CDR2 SASEGT. The CDR3 DNA is TGTGCCAGCAGTGAAAACAGGGTCGAGCCCCAGCATTTT. Translated, it gives CASSENRVEPQHF.

V and J are TRBV18 and TRBJ1-5; 10 bases fit TRBD1. This CDR3 spans 15 amino acids. The junction had 2 bases not matched to a gene; V was cut back by 6 bases and J by 0 bases. The germline V gene encodes CDR1 KGHSH and CDR2 LQKENI. The CDR3 protein is CASSGTGDSNQPQHF. Here the CDR3 DNA reads TGTGCCAGCTCCGGGACAGGGGATAGCAATCAGCCCCAGCATTTT.

The V call is TRBV27, the J call TRBJ2-3, with D possibly TRBD2 on 6 matching bases. From germline, CDR1 is MNHEY and CDR2 SMNVEV (reference sequence). The CDR3 runs 16 residues. Trimming stripped 3 bases from V and 2 bases from J, with 15 bases between. CDR3 nucleotides: TGTGCCAGCAGTTTTGATGCGGGGCTACTCACAGATACGCAGTATTTT. This encodes CASSFDAGLLTDTQYF.

The rearrangement links TRBV29-1 to TRBJ2-7, with 13 bases fitting TRBD2. This CDR3 has 14 amino acids. Germline V gives CDR1 SQVTM, CDR2 ANQGSEA. The ends lost 6 bases at V and 5 bases at J; junction bases unmatched: 7. The CDR3 bases are TGCAGCGTACCGGGACTAGCGGGGAGGGACGAGCAGTACTTC. Its translation is CSVPGLAGRDEQYF.

The V call is TRBV7-6, the J call TRBJ1-3, with a possible D match to TRBD1 (6 bases). This CDR3 is 15 amino acids long. Germline V gene data show CDR1 as SGHVS and CDR2 as FNYEAQ. V was cut by 5 bases and J by 0 bases, with 11 bases left in between. The CDR3: CASSDGTLSGNTIYF. The CDR3 DNA follows: TGTGCCAGCAGCGATGGGACACTCTCTGGAAACACCATATATTTT. The full variable domain, in which reference TRBV7-6 and TRBJ1-3 provide the parts outside the CDR3, is GAGVSQSPRYKVTKRGQDVALRCDPISGHVSLYWYRQALGQGPEFLTYFNYEAQQDKSGLPNDRFSAERPEGSISTLTIQRTEQRDSAMYRCASSDGTLSGNTIYFGEGSWLTVV.

The rearrangement uses TRBV11-2 and TRBJ1-1, with D maybe TRBD1 (6 bases). V lost 6 bases, J lost 1 base, and 12 bases lay in between. The CDR3 covers 14 residues. The V gene's germline CDR1 is SGHAT and CDR2 FQNNGV. The CDR3 sequence is CASRPTGSNTEAFF. CDR3 sequence (DNA): TGTGCCAGCAGACCCACAGGGTCGAACACTGAAGCTTTCTTT.

The chain is built from TRBV9 and TRBJ1-5; 8 bases line up with TRBD1. The J segment lost 6 bases and the V segment lost 3 bases, leaving 8 bases of the junction unmatched. This CDR3 has 15 residues. The germline CDR1 and CDR2 sequences are SGDLS and YYNGEE. Written as DNA, the CDR3 is TGTGCCAGCAGCGCAGAGGACAGGGATAGTCAGCCCCAGCATTTT. It translates to CASSAEDRDSQPQHF.

The gene calls are TRBV12-2 and TRBJ2-1; the table's D gene call, TRBD2, was not cross checked with the DNA. TRBV12-2 is annotated as a pseudogene. The CDR3 totals 17 residues. CDR3 in DNA: TGTGCAAGTCGCTTAGTTGGCACTAGCGGGGGGTGGAATGAGCAGTTCTTC. Amino acids: CASRLVGTSGGWNEQFF.

The chain employs TRBV7-2 and TRBJ1-1, with a weak D call TRBD1 (5 bases). The CDR3 runs 15 residues. The germline V gene has CDR1 SGHTA and CDR2 FQGNSA. V lost 3 bases to trimming and J lost 3 bases, with 14 bases between them. The CDR3 nucleotides are TGTGCCAGCAGCTTGACAGTCAATGTCGACACTGAAGCTTTCTTT. It translates to CASSLTVNVDTEAFF.

The rearrangement uses TRBV5-1 and TRBJ2-7; unclear D gene. Trimming stripped 3 bases from V and 3 bases from J, with 10 bases between. Germline CDR1 SGHRS, CDR2 YFSETQ. The CDR3 length is 13 residues. Here the CDR3 DNA reads TGCGCCAGCAGCTCACCTCTAAGCTACGAGCAGTACTTC. As protein: CASSSPLSYEQYF.

V usage is TRBV25-1 and J usage is TRBJ2-1; D might be TRBD1 (5 bases). The germline V gene encodes CDR1 MGHDK and CDR2 SYGVNS. Between the trimmed V and J ends, which lost 2 bases and 9 bases, there was a span of 11 bases. The CDR3 length is 13 residues. The CDR3 nucleotides are TGTGCCAGCAGTGAAATTATCCAGGGTGAGCAGTTCTTC. Encoded protein: CASSEIIQGEQFF.

This clone has a handful of counts. The V and J genes are TRBV11-2 and TRBJ1-1; D is undetermined. The V end was cut by 5 bases, the J end by 1 base, with 5 bases between. This CDR3 spans 12 amino acids. The V gene's germline CDR1 is SGHAT and CDR2 FQNNGV. The CDR3 is CASSRGNTEAFF. The DNA of the CDR3 is TGTGCCAGCAGCCGGGGGAACACTGAAGCTTTCTTT.

The chain combines TRBV9 with TRBJ1-1, with D perhaps TRBD1 (6 bases). The V gene lost 2 bases and the J gene lost 8 bases, with 10 bases spanning the gap. The CDR3 is 12 residues long. From germline, CDR1 is SGDLS and CDR2 YYNGEE. The CDR3 sequence is CASSVAGTEAFF. The CDR3 coding sequence is TGTGCCAGCAGCGTGGCCGGGACAGAAGCTTTCTTT.

The rearrangement uses TRBV7-8 and TRBJ2-2; TRBD1 aligns across 8 bases. Germline values: CDR1 SGHVS, CDR2 FQNEAQ. The V segment lost 3 bases and the J segment 3 bases; nucleotides outside the gene matches: 6. There are 16 residues in the CDR3. The CDR3 DNA reads TGTGCCAGCAGCTTGGGACAGGAAGGGGACACCGGGGAGCTGTTTTTT. Translation: CASSLGQEGDTGELFF.

This clone was counted a few times. The V call is TRBV2, the J call TRBJ1-1, with D possibly TRBD1 on 5 matching bases. Trimming took 8 bases from V and 10 from J, leaving 11 bases between them. The germline CDR1 and CDR2 sequences are SNHLY and FYNNEI. CDR3 length: 10 amino acids. CDR3 sequence reads: CASVRVGAFF. CDR3 nucleotides: TGTGCCAGCGTCAGGGTCGGAGCTTTCTTT.